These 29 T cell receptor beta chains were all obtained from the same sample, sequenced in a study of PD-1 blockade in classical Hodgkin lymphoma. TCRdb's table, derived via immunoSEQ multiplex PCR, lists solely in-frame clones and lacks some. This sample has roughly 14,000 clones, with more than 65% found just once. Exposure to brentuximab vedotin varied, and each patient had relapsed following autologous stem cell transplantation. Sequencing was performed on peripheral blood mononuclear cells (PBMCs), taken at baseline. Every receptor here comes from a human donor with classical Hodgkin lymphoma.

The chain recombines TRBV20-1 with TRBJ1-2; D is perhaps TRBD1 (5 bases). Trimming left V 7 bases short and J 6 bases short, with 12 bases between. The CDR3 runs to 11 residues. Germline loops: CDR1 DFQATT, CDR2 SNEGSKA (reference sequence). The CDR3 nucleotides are TGCAGTGGGACACATGTCGATGGCTACACCTTC. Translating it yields CSGTHVDGYTF.

The CDR3 coding sequence is TGCGCCAGCAGCTTGGACGGAAATCAGCCCCAGCATTTT. This gives the protein CASSLDGNQPQHF. The chain carries TRBV5-1 and TRBJ1-5; D is unclear. Trimming left V 0 bases short and J 4 bases short, with 5 bases between. CDR1 is SGHRS, CDR2 YFSETQ, per germline. The CDR3 runs 13 residues. Full variable domain (outside the CDR3, taken from reference TRBV5-1 and TRBJ1-5): KAGVTQTPRYLIKTRGQQVTLSCSPISGHRSVSWYQQTPGQGLQFLFEYFSETQRNKGNFPGRFSGRQFSNSRSEMNVSTLELGDSALYLCASSLDGNQPQHFGDGTRLSIL.

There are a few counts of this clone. In nucleotides, the CDR3 is TGCGCCAGCAGCTTGGAAGGCAGGGTAGACATTCAGTACTTC. Translation: CASSLEGRVDIQYF. The V call is TRBV5-1, the J call TRBJ2-4, with D possibly TRBD1 on 5 matching bases. V was clipped by 0 bases and J by 8 bases, with 12 bases between them. Germline V gene sequence: CDR1 SGHRS, CDR2 YFSETQ. The CDR3 is made up of 14 amino acids.

CDR3 nucleotide sequence: TGTGCCAGCAGCTTGGCGTCCGGGGGGGCAGATACGCAGTATTTT. This translates into CASSLASGGADTQYF. The J gene is TRBJ2-3, the V gene TRBV11-2; 8 positions agree with TRBD2. The V segment lost 3 bases and the J segment 4 bases; nucleotides outside the gene matches: 6. This CDR3 comprises 15 residues. The germline gives CDR1 SGHAT, CDR2 FQNNGV.

The CDR3 DNA reads as TGTGCCAGCTCACCACGCAGGGGAGCGGATGAAAAACTGTTTTTT. Its translation is CASSPRRGADEKLFF. J is TRBJ1-4 and V is TRBV18; a possible D gene is TRBD1 (6 bases). V gave up 1 base and J gave up 6 bases, with 12 bases separating them. This CDR3 region has 15 residues. Germline CDR1 and CDR2: KGHSH and LQKENI.

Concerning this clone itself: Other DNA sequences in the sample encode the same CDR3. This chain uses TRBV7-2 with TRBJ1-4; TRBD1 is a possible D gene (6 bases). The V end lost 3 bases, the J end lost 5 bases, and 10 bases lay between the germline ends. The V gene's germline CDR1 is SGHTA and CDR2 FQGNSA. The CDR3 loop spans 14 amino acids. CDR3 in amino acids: CASSFRGSNEKLFF. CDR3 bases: TGTGCCAGCAGCTTCAGGGGTAGCAATGAAAAACTGTTTTTT.

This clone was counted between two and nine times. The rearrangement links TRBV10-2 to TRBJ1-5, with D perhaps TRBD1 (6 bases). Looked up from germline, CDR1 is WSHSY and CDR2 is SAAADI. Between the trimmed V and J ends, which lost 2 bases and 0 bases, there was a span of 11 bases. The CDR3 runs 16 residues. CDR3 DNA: TGCGCCAGCAGTGAGGGACAGACTTATAGCAATCAGCCCCAGCATTTT. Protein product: CASSEGQTYSNQPQHF.

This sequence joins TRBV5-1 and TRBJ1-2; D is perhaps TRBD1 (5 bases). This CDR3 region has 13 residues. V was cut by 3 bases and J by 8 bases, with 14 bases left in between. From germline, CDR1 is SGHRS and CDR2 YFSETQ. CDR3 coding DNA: TGCGCCAGCAGCTCCACCCGGAGGGACGGCTACACCTTC. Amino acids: CASSSTRRDGYTF. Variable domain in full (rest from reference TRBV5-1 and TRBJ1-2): KAGVTQTPRYLIKTRGQQVTLSCSPISGHRSVSWYQQTPGQGLQFLFEYFSETQRNKGNFPGRFSGRQFSNSRSEMNVSTLELGDSALYLCASSSTRRDGYTFGSGTRLTVV.

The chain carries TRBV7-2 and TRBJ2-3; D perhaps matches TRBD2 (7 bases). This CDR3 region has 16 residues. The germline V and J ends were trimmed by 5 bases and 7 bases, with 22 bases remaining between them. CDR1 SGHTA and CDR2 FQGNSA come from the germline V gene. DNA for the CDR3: TGTGCCAGCAGCCCCCCGGGGGGCCGGTTCTCAAATACGCAGTATTTT. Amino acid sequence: CASSPPGGRFSNTQYF.

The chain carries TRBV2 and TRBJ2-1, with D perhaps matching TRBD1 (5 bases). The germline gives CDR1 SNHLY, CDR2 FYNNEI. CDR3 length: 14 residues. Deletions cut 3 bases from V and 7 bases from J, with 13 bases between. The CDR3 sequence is CASSDLQEKNEQFF. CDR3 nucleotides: TGTGCCAGCAGTGATTTACAGGAGAAGAATGAGCAGTTCTTC.

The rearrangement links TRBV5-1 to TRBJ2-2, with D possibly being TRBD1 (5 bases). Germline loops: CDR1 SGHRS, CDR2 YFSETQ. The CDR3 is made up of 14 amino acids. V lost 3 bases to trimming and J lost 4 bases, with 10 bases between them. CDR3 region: CASSYDSPTGELFF. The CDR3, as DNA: TGCGCCAGCAGCTACGACAGCCCCACCGGGGAGCTGTTTTTT.

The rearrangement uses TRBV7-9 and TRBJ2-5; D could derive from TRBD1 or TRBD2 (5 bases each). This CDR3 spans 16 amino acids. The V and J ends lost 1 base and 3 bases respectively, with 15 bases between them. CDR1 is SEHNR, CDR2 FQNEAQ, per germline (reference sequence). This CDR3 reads CASSLVEGRLKETQYF. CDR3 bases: TGTGCCAGCAGCTTAGTTGAGGGGCGACTAAAAGAGACCCAGTACTTC.

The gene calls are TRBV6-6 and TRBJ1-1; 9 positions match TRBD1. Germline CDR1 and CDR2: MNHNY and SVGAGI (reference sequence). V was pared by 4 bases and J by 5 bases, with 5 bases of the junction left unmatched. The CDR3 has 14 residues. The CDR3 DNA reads TGTGCCAGCAGTTCCGGACAGGGGAAGACTGAAGCTTTCTTT. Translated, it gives CASSSGQGKTEAFF.

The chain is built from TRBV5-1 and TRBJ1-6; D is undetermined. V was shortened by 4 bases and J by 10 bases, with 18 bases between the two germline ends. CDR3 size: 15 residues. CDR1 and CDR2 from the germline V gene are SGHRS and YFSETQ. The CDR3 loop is CASSGALGSQSPLHF. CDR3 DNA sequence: TGCGCCAGCAGCGGCGCTTTGGGGTCGCAATCACCCCTCCACTTT.

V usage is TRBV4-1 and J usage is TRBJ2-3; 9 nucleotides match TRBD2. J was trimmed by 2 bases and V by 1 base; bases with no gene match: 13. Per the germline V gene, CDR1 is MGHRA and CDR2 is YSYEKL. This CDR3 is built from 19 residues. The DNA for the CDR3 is TGCGCCAGCAGCCAAGTTGGGGAACAGTCTAGCGGGGACACAGATACGCAGTATTTT. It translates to CASSQVGEQSSGDTDTQYF.

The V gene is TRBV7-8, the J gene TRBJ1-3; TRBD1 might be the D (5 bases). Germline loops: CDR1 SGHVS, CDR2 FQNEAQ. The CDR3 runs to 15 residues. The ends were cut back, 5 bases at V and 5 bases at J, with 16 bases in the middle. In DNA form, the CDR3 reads TGTGCCAGCAGCCCTGGAAGGAGGGGCAGAAACACCATATATTTT. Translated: CASSPGRRGRNTIYF. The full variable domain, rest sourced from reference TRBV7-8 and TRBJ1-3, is GAGVSQSPRYKVAKRGQDVALRCDPISGHVSLFWYQQALGQGPEFLTYFQNEAQLDKSGLPSDRFFAERPEGSVSTLKIQRTQQEDSAVYLCASSPGRRGRNTIYFGEGSWLTVV.

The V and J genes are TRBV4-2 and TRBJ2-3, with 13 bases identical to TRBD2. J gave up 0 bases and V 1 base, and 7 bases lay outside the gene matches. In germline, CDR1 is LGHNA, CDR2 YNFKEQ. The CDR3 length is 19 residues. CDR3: CASSQGLAGGATSTDTQYF. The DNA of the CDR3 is TGTGCCAGCAGCCAAGGACTAGCGGGGGGCGCTACTAGCACAGATACGCAGTATTTT.

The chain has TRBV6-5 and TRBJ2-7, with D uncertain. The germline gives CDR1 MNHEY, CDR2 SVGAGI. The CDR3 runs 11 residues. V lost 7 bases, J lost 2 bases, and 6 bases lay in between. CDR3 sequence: CASKRTYEQYF. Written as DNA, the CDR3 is TGTGCCAGCAAGAGGACCTACGAGCAGTACTTC.

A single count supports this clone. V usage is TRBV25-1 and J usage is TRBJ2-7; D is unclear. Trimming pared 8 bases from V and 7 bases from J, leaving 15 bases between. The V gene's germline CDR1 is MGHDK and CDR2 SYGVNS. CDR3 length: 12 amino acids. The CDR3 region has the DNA TGTGCCAGCCCTGTTGCCGCGGAGGAGCAGTACTTC. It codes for CASPVAAEEQYF.

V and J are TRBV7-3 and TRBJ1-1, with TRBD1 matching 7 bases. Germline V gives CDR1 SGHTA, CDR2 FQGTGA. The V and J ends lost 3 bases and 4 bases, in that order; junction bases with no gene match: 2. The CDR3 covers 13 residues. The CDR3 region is CASSLEGATEAFF. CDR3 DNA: TGTGCCAGCAGCTTGGAGGGGGCCACTGAAGCTTTCTTT.

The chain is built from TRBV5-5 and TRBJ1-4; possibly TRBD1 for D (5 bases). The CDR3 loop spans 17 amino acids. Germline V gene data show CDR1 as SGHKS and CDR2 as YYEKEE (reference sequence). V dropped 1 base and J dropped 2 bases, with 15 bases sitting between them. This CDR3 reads CASSLLAGYQTNEKLFF. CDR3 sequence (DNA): TGTGCCAGCAGCTTGTTAGCAGGGTATCAGACTAATGAAAAACTGTTTTTT.

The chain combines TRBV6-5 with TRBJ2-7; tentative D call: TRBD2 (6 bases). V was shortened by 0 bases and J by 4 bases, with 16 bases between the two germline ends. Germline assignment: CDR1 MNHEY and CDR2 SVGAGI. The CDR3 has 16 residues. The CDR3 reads CASSYSILGGFYEQYF. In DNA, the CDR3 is TGTGCCAGCAGTTACTCGATTTTAGGAGGGTTTTACGAGCAGTACTTC.

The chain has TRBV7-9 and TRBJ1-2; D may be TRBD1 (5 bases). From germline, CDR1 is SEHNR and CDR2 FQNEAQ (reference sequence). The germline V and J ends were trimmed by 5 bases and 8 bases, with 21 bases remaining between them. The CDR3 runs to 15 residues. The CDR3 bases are TGTGCCAGCAGCCCGAGTGGGGGTTCAGCGGGCGGCTACACCTTC. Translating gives CASSPSGGSAGGYTF. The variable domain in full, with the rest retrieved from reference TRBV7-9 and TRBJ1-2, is DTGVSQNPRHKITKRGQNVTFRCDPISEHNRLYWYRQTLGQGPEFLTYFQNEAQLEKSRLLSDRFSAERPKGSFSTLEIQRTEQGDSAMYLCASSPSGGSAGGYTFGSGTRLTVV.

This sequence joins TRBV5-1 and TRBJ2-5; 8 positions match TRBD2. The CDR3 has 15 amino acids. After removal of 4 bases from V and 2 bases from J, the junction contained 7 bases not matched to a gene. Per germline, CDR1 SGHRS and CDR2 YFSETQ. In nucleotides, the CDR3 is TGCGCCAGCAGCGCCGTAGCGGGGAGTCAAGAGACCCAGTACTTC. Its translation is CASSAVAGSQETQYF. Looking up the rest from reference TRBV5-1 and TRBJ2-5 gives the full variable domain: KAGVTQTPRYLIKTRGQQVTLSCSPISGHRSVSWYQQTPGQGLQFLFEYFSETQRNKGNFPGRFSGRQFSNSRSEMNVSTLELGDSALYLCASSAVAGSQETQYFGPGTRLLVL.

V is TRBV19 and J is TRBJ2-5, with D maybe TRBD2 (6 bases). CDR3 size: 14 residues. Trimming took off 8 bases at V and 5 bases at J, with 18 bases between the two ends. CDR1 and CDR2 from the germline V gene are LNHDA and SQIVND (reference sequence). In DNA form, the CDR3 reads TGTGCCAGTTCCATCCGGGACTTAAGGGAGACCCAGTACTTC. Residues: CASSIRDLRETQYF.

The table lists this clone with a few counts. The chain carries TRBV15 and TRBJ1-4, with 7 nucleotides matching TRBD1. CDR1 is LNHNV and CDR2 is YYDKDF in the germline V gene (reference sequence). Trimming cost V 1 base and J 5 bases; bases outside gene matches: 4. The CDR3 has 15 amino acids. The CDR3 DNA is TGTGCCACCAGCAGAGGAAAACAGGGGAATGAAAAACTGTTTTTT. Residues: CATSRGKQGNEKLFF.

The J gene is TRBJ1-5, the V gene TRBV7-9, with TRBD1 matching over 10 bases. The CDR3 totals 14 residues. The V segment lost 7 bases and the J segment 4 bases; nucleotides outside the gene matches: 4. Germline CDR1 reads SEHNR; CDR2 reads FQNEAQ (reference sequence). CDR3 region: CASTRTGGNQPQHF. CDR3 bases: TGTGCCAGCACCAGGACAGGGGGTAATCAGCCCCAGCATTTT.

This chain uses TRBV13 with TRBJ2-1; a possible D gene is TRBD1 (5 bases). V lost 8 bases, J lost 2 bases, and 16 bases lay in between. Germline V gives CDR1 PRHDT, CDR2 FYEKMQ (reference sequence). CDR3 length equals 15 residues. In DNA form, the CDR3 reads TGTGCCAGCTTACGTAGGGGAAACCCCTACAATGAGCAGTTCTTC. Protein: CASLRRGNPYNEQFF.

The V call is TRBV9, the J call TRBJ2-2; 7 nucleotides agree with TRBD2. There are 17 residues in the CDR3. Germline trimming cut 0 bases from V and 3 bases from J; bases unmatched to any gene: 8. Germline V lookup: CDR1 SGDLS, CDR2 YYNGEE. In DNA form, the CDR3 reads TGTGCCAGCAGCGTAGGAACGGGGACTACTCACACCGGGGAGCTGTTTTTT. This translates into CASSVGTGTTHTGELFF.